This T cell receptor beta chain was captured by sequencing in a study of T cell responses to AZD1222 COVID-19 vaccine. CDR1 and CDR2 from the germline V gene are LNHDA and SQIVND (reference sequence). V was cut by 4 bases and J by 6 bases, with 16 bases left in between. This CDR3 has 14 amino acids. Only one count was recorded for this clone. Sequencing used immunoSEQ multiplex PCR; TCRdb keeps in-frame clones, though not all of them. This sample has about 94,000 clones, with about 88% found just once. This TCR was sampled from an adult in good health. The chain combines TRBV19 with TRBJ2-7; D possibly uses TRBD1 or TRBD2 (5 bases each). The sample was peripheral blood, taken on day 0 of AZD1222 vaccination. CDR3 sequence: CASSSGGERGEQYF. CDR3 sequence (DNA): TGTGCCAGTAGTAGTGGGGGAGAACGAGGCGAGCAGTACTTC.